The 24 T cell receptor beta chains in this list originate from one sample, sequenced in a study of beta chain features in type 1 diabetes. General study results and limits: Among all four CD4+ subsets, Type 1 diabetes patients had TCRB CDR3s that were moderately but significantly shorter.

Expressed TCRB transcripts were sequenced, since all the RNA that had been isolated was reverse transcribed. Clones were read by immunoSEQ multiplex PCR, and TCRdb kept only the in-frame ones, dropping some. The data hold hundreds of thousands of clones, with around 15% observed a single time. These receptors have no identified antigens. Sequences were obtained from naive CD4+ T cells from blood. All receptors come from a man aged 18 to 30 with type 1 diabetes.

The chain combines TRBV29-1 with TRBJ1-4; 7 bases are a match to TRBD1. Germline CDR1 is SQVTM and CDR2 is ANQGSEA. After removal of 7 bases from V and 8 bases from J, the junction contained 7 bases not matched to a gene. This CDR3 spans 12 amino acids. The CDR3 sequence: CSASTGIEKLFF. CDR3 DNA sequence: TGCAGCGCCTCGACAGGGATCGAAAAACTGTTTTTT.

The V and J genes are TRBV2 and TRBJ1-2; no definite D call. This CDR3 comprises 15 residues. Trimming stripped 6 bases from V and 8 bases from J, with 22 bases between. In germline, CDR1 is SNHLY, CDR2 FYNNEI. In nucleotides, the CDR3 is TGTGCCAGCAGGCAAGGACTGAACATCAACTTGGGCTACACCTTC. It encodes CASRQGLNINLGYTF.

The chain carries TRBV2 and TRBJ2-7, with D possibly being TRBD1 (5 bases). Germline CDR1 and CDR2: SNHLY and FYNNEI. The CDR3 covers 14 residues. Trimming pared 2 bases from V and 1 base from J, leaving 9 bases between. CDR3 loop: CASSERGSSYEQYF. In DNA form, the CDR3 reads TGTGCCAGCAGTGAAAGGGGAAGTTCCTACGAGCAGTACTTC.

The chain has TRBV29-1 and TRBJ2-5, with 9 bases lining up with TRBD1. The end of the DNA fits TRBJ2-7 better, so the J call may be wrong. CDR1 and CDR2 from the germline V gene are SQVTM and ANQGSEA. The CDR3 sequence is 12 residues long. The CDR3 region is CSVVGQGYEQYF. For the CDR3, the DNA is TGCAGCGTTGTGGGACAGGGCTACGAGCAGTACTTC.

In this sample, this clone turned up a few times. The chain carries TRBV9 and TRBJ2-7; D tentatively fits TRBD1 or TRBD2 (7 bases each). Trimming removed 2 bases at V and 4 bases at J, with 13 bases between. The germline V gene encodes CDR1 SGDLS and CDR2 YYNGEE. The CDR3 is made up of 14 amino acids. CDR3 coding DNA: TGTGCCAGCAGCGTTACAGGGGAGGGATACGAGCAGTACTTC. This translates into CASSVTGEGYEQYF. Full variable domain (missing parts from reference TRBV9 and TRBJ2-7): DSGVTQTPKHLITATGQRVTLRCSPRSGDLSVYWYQQSLDQGLQFLIQYYNGEERAKGNILERFSAQQFPDLHSELNLSSLELGDSALYFCASSVTGEGYEQYFGPGTRLTVT.

Only a few counts were recorded for this clone. This chain uses TRBV6-5 with TRBJ2-1; D remains unclear. The V end lost 2 bases, the J end lost 8 bases, and 7 bases lay between the germline ends. The CDR3 has 12 amino acids. Germline V CDR1 and CDR2: MNHEY, SVGAGI. The CDR3 spells CASSYHQDEQFF. The CDR3 nucleotides read TGTGCCAGCAGTTACCATCAGGATGAGCAGTTCTTC.

The genes are TRBV7-2 and TRBJ2-1; D is uncertain. Germline V gene data show CDR1 as SGHTA and CDR2 as FQGNSA. The CDR3 runs to 14 residues. V was trimmed by 0 bases and J by 6 bases, leaving 9 bases between them. The CDR3 loop is CASSLAASVNEQFF. The DNA of the CDR3 is TGTGCCAGCAGCTTAGCGGCCAGCGTCAATGAGCAGTTCTTC.

This clone was counted a few times. The J gene is TRBJ2-3, the V gene TRBV7-2; D ambiguous. This CDR3 contains 13 residues. V was shortened by 11 bases and J by 0 bases, with 12 bases between the two germline ends. Per the germline V gene, CDR1 is SGHTA and CDR2 is FQGNSA. The CDR3 DNA is TGTGCCGCCGGGTGGAGTAGCACAGATACGCAGTATTTT. It specifies CAAGWSSTDTQYF.

A few counts support this clone. This chain links TRBV20-1 with TRBJ1-1; possibly TRBD1 for D (6 bases). Trimming took 2 bases from V and 11 from J, leaving 12 bases between them. Germline CDR1 and CDR2: DFQATT and SNEGSKA (reference sequence). This CDR3 is 11 amino acids long. CDR3 bases: TGCAGTGCTAGACGAGGGGGGTGGGCTTTCTTT. Translating gives CSARRGGWAFF.

The gene calls are TRBV5-1 and TRBJ2-3; weak D call: TRBD2 (6 bases). Trimming took 0 bases from V and 1 from J, leaving 9 bases between them. In germline, CDR1 is SGHRS, CDR2 YFSETQ. CDR3 length: 15 amino acids. The CDR3 loop reads CASSLVGEGTDTQYF. The CDR3 coding sequence is TGCGCCAGCAGCTTGGTAGGGGAGGGCACAGATACGCAGTATTTT. The variable domain in full, completed from reference TRBV5-1 and TRBJ2-3, reads KAGVTQTPRYLIKTRGQQVTLSCSPISGHRSVSWYQQTPGQGLQFLFEYFSETQRNKGNFPGRFSGRQFSNSRSEMNVSTLELGDSALYLCASSLVGEGTDTQYFGPGTRLTVL.

This clone was picked up a small number of times. J is TRBJ2-7 and V is TRBV7-9; D might be TRBD2 (5 bases). CDR3 length: 14 amino acids. CDR1 is SEHNR, CDR2 FQNEAQ, per germline (reference sequence). V was cut by 5 bases and J by 1 base, with 12 bases left in between. CDR3 DNA sequence: TGTGCCAGCAGCCTCGATGGAGGATCCTACGAGCAGTACTTC. It codes for CASSLDGGSYEQYF.

V and J are TRBV19 and TRBJ1-1; D uncertain. The V end was cut by 4 bases, the J end by 5 bases, with 14 bases between. In germline, CDR1 is LNHDA, CDR2 SQIVND (reference sequence). The CDR3 runs to 14 residues. This CDR3 is CASSTRRGLTEAFF. The CDR3 coding sequence is TGTGCCAGTAGTACCCGCCGGGGTCTTACTGAAGCTTTCTTT.

This clone appeared a few times. The chain is built from TRBV11-2 and TRBJ1-5, with unresolved D. There are 11 residues in the CDR3. Germline lookup yields CDR1 SGHAT and CDR2 FQNNGV. Trimming took off 4 bases at V and 5 bases at J, with 3 bases between the two ends. CDR3 DNA sequence: TGTGCCAGCAGCTCGGATCAGCCCCAGCATTTT. Translated: CASSSDQPQHF.

The CDR3: CAIHTGSGELFF. The CDR3 bases are TGTGCCATCCATACAGGGTCCGGGGAGCTGTTTTTT. This chain joins TRBV10-3 and TRBJ2-2; D may be TRBD1 (6 bases). V was cut by 8 bases and J by 6 bases, with 10 bases left in between. In germline, CDR1 is ENHRY, CDR2 SYGVKD. CDR3 length: 12 residues.

The V gene is TRBV6-1, the J gene TRBJ1-2; TRBD1 aligns across 9 bases. Germline V lookup: CDR1 MNHNS, CDR2 SASEGT. Trimming cost V 6 bases and J 1 base; bases outside gene matches: 6. This CDR3 has 15 amino acids. The CDR3 region is CASRWGTGNNYGYTF. The CDR3 bases are TGTGCCAGCAGGTGGGGGACAGGGAATAACTATGGCTACACCTTC.

V usage is TRBV5-1 and J usage is TRBJ2-3, with D hard to call. Germline loops: CDR1 SGHRS, CDR2 YFSETQ. This CDR3 comprises 17 residues. The V and J ends lost 0 bases and 0 bases respectively, with 14 bases between them. The CDR3 loop reads CASSLGWAPMSTDTQYF. CDR3 DNA: TGCGCCAGCAGCTTGGGTTGGGCCCCGATGAGCACAGATACGCAGTATTTT.

V gene TRBV21-1 combines with J gene TRBJ2-3; the table's D gene call, TRBD1, was not cross checked with the DNA. TRBV21-1 is a listed pseudogene. This CDR3 contains 14 residues. The CDR3 DNA reads TGTGCCAGCAGCTCCTACAGGGTGGCAGATACGCAGTATTTT. Amino acids: CASSSYRVADTQYF.

The genes are TRBV23-1 and TRBJ2-2; D ambiguous. TRBV23-1 is treated as an ORF (open reading frame) with a function not yet certain. The V end was cut by 6 bases, the J end by 5 bases, with 16 bases between. This CDR3 is 15 amino acids long. For the CDR3, the DNA is TGCGCCAGCAGCGGACCGAGGAAAGGTACCGGGGAGCTGTTTTTT. Protein: CASSGPRKGTGELFF.

This chain connects TRBV11-2 to TRBJ2-5; D unresolved. Trimming pared 0 bases from V and 2 bases from J, leaving 7 bases between. The CDR3 is 14 residues long. From germline, CDR1 is SGHAT and CDR2 FQNNGV. CDR3 DNA: TGTGCCAGCAGCTTAGAGCCAGCACAAGAGACCCAGTACTTC. It encodes CASSLEPAQETQYF.

A few counts support this clone. Other DNA sequences in this specimen translate into the identical CDR3. The genes are TRBV5-1 and TRBJ2-1, with D tentatively TRBD1 (5 bases). This CDR3 spans 15 amino acids. Germline lookup yields CDR1 SGHRS and CDR2 YFSETQ. Trimming pared 1 base from V and 1 base from J, leaving 9 bases between. CDR3 protein: CASSLLGASYNEQFF. The CDR3, as DNA: TGCGCCAGCAGCTTGCTAGGGGCGTCCTACAATGAGCAGTTCTTC.

Only a few counts were recorded for this clone. Other DNA sequences in this sample translate to the same CDR3. The chain combines TRBV4-1 with TRBJ1-5; D call uncertain. This CDR3 spans 15 amino acids. The germline gives CDR1 MGHRA, CDR2 YSYEKL. Trimming shortened V by 1 base and J by 1 base, and 8 bases separated the two germline ends. The CDR3 here is CASSQGTASNQPQHF. For the CDR3, the DNA is TGCGCCAGCAGCCAAGGCACGGCAAGCAATCAGCCCCAGCATTTT.

The V gene is TRBV27, the J gene TRBJ2-2, with 9 bases aligning to TRBD2. Germline V gene data show CDR1 as MNHEY and CDR2 as SMNVEV (reference sequence). The CDR3 has 13 residues. Unmatched junction bases numbered 2, after V lost 6 bases and J lost 6 bases. The CDR3 nucleotides read TGTGCCAGCAGAGGCGGGGGGGCCGGGGAGCTGTTTTTT. It specifies CASRGGGAGELFF.

The V and J genes are TRBV5-1 and TRBJ1-5; D unresolved. V was clipped by 1 base and J by 7 bases, with 9 bases between them. The CDR3 spans 13 residues. Germline V gene data show CDR1 as SGHRS and CDR2 as YFSETQ. The CDR3: CASSLSGEQPQHF. CDR3 sequence (DNA): TGCGCCAGCAGCTTGAGTGGGGAGCAGCCCCAGCATTTT.

The chain uses TRBV11-2 and TRBJ1-2, with unresolved D. There are 11 residues in the CDR3. V shed 1 base and J shed 7 bases, with 4 bases lying between them. Germline V gene lookup returns CDR1 SGHAT and CDR2 FQNNGV. CDR3 sequence reads: CASSLGVGYTF. CDR3 in DNA: TGTGCCAGCAGCTTAGGGGTTGGCTACACCTTC.